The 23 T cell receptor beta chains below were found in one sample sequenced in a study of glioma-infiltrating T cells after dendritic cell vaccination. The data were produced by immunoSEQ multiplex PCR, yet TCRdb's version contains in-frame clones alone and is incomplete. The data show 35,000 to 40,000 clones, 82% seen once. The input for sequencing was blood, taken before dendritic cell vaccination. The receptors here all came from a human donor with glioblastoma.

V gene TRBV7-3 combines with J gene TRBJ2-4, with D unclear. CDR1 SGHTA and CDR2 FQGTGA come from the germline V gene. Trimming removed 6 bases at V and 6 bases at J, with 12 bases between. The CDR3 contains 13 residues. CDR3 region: CASSNQRGNIQYF. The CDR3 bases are TGTGCCAGCAGTAACCAGAGAGGAAACATTCAGTACTTC.

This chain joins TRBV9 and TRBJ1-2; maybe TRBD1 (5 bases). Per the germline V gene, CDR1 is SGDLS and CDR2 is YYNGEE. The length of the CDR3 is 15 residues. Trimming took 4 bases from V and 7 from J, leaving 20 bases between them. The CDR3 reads CASSHTTVKSPGYTF. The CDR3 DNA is TGTGCCAGCAGCCACACGACAGTAAAGAGCCCTGGCTACACCTTC.

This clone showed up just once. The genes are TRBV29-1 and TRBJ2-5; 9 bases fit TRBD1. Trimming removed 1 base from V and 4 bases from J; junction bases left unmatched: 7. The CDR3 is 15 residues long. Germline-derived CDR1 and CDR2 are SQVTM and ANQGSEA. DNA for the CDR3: TGCAGCGTTGAAGTCCGGACAGGGGTATCAGAGACCCAGTACTTC. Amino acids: CSVEVRTGVSETQYF.

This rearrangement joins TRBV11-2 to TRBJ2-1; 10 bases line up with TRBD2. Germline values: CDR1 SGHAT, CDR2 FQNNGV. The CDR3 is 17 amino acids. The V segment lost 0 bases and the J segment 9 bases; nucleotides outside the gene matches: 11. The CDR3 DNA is TGTGCCAGCAGCTTAGATCTACTAGCGGGGACCCGGGGTGAGCAGTTCTTC. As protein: CASSLDLLAGTRGEQFF. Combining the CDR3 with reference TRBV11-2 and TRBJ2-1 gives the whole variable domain EAGVAQSPRYKIIEKRQSVAFWCNPISGHATLYWYQQILGQGPKLLIQFQNNGVVDDSQLPKDRFSAERLKGVDSTLKIQPAKLEDSAVYLCASSLDLLAGTRGEQFFGPGTRLTVL.

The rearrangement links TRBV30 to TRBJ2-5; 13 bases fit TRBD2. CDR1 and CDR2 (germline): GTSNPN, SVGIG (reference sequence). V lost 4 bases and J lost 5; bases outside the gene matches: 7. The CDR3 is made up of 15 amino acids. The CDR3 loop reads CAWTTTSGGKETQYF. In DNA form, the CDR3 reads TGTGCCTGGACTACGACTAGCGGGGGGAAGGAGACCCAGTACTTC.

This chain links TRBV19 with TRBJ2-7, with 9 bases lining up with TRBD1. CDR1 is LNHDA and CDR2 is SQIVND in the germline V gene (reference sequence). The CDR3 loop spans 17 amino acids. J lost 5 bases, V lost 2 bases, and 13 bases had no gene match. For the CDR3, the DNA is TGTGCCAGTAGTATAATCTTAAGGACAGGGGTGAACCACGAGCAGTACTTC. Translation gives CASSIILRTGVNHEQYF.

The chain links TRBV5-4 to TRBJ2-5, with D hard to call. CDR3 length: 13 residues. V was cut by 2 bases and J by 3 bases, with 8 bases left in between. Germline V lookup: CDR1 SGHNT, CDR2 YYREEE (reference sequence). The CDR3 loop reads CASSFPGKETQYF. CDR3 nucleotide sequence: TGTGCCAGCAGCTTCCCAGGAAAAGAGACCCAGTACTTC.

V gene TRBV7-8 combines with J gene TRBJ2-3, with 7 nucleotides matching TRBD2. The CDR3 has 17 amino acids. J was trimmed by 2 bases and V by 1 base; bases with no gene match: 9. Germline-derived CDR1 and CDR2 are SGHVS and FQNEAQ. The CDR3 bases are TGTGCCAGCAGCTTAGAATCGCCCAGCGGGGTCACAGATACGCAGTATTTT. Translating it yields CASSLESPSGVTDTQYF.

CDR3: CASSPSAGRPLHF. The DNA for the CDR3 is TGTGCCAGTAGTCCTAGCGCAGGGAGGCCCCTCCACTTT. The chain joins TRBV19 to TRBJ1-6; possibly TRBD1 for D (5 bases). Germline assignment: CDR1 LNHDA and CDR2 SQIVND (reference sequence). Trimming shortened V by 5 bases and J by 13 bases, and 15 bases separated the two germline ends. The CDR3 runs to 13 residues.

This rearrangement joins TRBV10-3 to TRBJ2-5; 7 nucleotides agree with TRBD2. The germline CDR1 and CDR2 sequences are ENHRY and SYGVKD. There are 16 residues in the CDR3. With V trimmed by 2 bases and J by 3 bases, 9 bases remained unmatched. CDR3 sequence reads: CAISEEQAGLKETQYF. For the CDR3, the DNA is TGTGCCATCAGTGAGGAGCAAGCGGGGTTAAAAGAGACCCAGTACTTC.

The CDR3 nucleotides read TGTGCCAGCAGTTTCACAGGGGGCACTGAAGCTTTCTTT. Residues: CASSFTGGTEAFF. The V gene is TRBV7-3, the J gene TRBJ1-1; 8 bases align to TRBD1. J gave up 4 bases and V 6 bases, and 4 bases lay outside the gene matches. Germline loops: CDR1 SGHTA, CDR2 FQGTGA. The CDR3 sequence is 13 residues long.

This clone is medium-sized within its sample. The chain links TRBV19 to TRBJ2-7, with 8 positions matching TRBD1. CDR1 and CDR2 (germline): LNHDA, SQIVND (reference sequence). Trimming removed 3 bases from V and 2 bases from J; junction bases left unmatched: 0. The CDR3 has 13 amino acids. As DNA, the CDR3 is TGTGCCAGTAGTATGACAGGGGCCTACGAGCAGTACTTC. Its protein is CASSMTGAYEQYF.

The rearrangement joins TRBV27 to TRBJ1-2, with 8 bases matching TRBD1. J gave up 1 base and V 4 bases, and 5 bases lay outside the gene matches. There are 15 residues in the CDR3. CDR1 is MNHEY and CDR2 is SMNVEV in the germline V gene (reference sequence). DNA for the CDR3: TGTGCCAGCAGTTCAACAGGGGGGATTAACTATGGCTACACCTTC. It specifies CASSSTGGINYGYTF.

The CDR3 nucleotides read TGTGCCAGCTCACCACCGCTGGGGCAGGGCAATTCACCCCTCCACTTT. Residues: CASSPPLGQGNSPLHF. The chain has TRBV18 and TRBJ1-6; weak D call: TRBD1 (5 bases). This CDR3 is built from 16 residues. Per germline, CDR1 KGHSH and CDR2 LQKENI. V dropped 0 bases and J dropped 7 bases, with 13 bases sitting between them.

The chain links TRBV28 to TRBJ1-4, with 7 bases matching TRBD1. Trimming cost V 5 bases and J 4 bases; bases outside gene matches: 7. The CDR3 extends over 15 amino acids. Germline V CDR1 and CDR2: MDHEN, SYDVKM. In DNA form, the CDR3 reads TGTGCCAGCAGTCAATCAGGGGGGCTTAATGAAAAACTGTTTTTT. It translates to CASSQSGGLNEKLFF.

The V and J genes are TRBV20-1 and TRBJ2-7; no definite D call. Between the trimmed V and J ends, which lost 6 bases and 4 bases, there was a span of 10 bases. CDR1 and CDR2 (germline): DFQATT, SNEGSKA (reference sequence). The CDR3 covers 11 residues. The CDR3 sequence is CSALTGYEQYF. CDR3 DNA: TGCAGTGCCCTTACCGGGTACGAGCAGTACTTC.

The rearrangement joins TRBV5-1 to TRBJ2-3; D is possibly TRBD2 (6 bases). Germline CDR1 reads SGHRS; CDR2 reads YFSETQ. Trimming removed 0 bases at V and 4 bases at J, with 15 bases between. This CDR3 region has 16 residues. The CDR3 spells CASSLGGVMGADTQYF. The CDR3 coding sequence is TGCGCCAGCAGCTTGGGGGGGGTAATGGGCGCAGATACGCAGTATTTT.

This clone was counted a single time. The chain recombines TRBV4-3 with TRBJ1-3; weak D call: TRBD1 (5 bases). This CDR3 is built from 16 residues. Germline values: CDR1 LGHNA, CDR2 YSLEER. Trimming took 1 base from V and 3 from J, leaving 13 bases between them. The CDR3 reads CASSQVPGSGGNTIYF. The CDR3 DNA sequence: TGCGCCAGCAGCCAAGTCCCAGGGTCAGGTGGAAACACCATATATTTT.

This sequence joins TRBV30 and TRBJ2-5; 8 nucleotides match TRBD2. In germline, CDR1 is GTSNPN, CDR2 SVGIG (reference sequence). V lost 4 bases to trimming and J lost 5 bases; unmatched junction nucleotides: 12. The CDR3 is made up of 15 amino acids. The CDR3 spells CAWTPTGGWYETQYF. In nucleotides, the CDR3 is TGTGCCTGGACCCCCACGGGGGGGTGGTATGAGACCCAGTACTTC. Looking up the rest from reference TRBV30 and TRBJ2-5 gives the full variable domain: SQTIHQWPATLVQPVGSPLSLECTVEGTSNPNLYWYRQAAGRGLQLLFYSVGIGQISSEVPQNLSASRPQDRQFILSSKKLLLSDSGFYLCAWTPTGGWYETQYFGPGTRLLVL.

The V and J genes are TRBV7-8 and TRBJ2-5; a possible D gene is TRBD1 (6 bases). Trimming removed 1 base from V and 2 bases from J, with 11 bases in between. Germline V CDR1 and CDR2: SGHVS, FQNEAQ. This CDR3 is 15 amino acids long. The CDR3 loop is CASSLGTAIQETQYF. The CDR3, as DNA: TGTGCCAGCAGCTTAGGGACAGCGATTCAAGAGACCCAGTACTTC.

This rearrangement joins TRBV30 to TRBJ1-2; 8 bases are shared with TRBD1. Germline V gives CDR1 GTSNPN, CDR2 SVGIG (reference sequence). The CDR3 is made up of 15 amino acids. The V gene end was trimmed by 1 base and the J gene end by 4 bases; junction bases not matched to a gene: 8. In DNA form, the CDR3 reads TGTGCCTGGAGTGCACCGGGACAGGCTTTCTATGGCTACACCTTC. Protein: CAWSAPGQAFYGYTF.

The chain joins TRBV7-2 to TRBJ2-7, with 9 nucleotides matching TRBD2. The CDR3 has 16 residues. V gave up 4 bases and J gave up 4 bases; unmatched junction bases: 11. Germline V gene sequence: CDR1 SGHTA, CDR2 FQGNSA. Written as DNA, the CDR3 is TGTGCCAGCAGCTCACGTGGGCGGGGGGGCGGTTACGAGCAGTACTTC. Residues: CASSSRGRGGGYEQYF.

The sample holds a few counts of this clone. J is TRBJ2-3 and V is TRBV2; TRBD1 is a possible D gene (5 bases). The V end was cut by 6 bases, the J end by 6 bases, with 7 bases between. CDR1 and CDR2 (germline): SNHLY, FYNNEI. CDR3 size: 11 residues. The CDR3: CASSRVDTQYF. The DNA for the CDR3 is TGTGCCAGCAGCAGGGTCGATACGCAGTATTTT. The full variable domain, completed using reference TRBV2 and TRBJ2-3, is EPEVTQTPSHQVTQMGQEVILRCVPISNHLYFYWYRQILGQKVEFLVSFYNNEISEKSEIFDDQFSVERPDGSNFTLKIRSTKLEDSAMYFCASSRVDTQYFGPGTRLTVL.